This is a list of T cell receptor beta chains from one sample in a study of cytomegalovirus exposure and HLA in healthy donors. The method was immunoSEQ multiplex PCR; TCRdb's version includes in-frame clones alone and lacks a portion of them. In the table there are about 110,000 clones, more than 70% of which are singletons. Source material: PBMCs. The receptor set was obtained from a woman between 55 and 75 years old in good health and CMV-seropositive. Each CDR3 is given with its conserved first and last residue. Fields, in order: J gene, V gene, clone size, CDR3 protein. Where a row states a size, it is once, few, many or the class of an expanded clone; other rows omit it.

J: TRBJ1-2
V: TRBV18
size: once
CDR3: CASSPSRDRFSYGYTF

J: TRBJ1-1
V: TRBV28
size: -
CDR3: CASSFPAMNTEAFF

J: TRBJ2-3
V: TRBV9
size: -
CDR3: CASSSLAVGGWTDTQYF

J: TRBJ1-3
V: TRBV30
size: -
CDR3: CAWKGQAGGNTIYF

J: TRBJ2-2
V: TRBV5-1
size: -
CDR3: CASSFRETGNTGELFF

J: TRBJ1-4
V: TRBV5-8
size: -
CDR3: CASNTQGASEKLFF

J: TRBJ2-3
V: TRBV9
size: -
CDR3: CASSSRGSTFSTDTQYF

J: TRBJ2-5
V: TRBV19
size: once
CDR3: CASSILSGYQETQYF

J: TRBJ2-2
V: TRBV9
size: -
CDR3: CASSVSRGPLGGELFF

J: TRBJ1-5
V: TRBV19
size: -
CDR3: CASSINGGTGNQPQHF

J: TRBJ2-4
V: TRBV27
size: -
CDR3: CASSLSGGSKNIQYF

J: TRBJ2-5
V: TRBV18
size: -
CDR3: CASSPRGGEETQYF

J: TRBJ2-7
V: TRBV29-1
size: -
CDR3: CSVQTGGGYEQYF

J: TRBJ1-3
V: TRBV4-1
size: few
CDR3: CASSQNLLGRLAGNTIYF

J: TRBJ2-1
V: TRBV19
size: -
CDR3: CASSILGASGYNEQFF

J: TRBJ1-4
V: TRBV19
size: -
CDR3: CASSSDEGALNEKLFF

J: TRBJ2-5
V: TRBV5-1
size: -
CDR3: CASSLRAGGTKETQYF

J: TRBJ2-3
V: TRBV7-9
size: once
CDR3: CASSSSTDTQYF

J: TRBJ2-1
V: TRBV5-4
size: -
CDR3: CASRLGGVRTYNEQFF

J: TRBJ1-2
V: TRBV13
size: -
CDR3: CASSLGSKNYGYTF

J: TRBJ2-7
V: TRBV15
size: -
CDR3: CATSREASAVYEQYF

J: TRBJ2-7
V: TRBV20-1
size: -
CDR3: CSALTYEQYF

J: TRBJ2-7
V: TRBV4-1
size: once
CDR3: CASSYASGWSYEQYF

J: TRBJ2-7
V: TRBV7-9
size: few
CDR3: CASSVANVREEFKEQYF

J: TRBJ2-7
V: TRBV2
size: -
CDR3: CASTEREAFDEQYF

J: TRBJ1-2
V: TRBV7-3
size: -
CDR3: CAFTGGAYYGYTF

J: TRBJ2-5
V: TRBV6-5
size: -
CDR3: CASSYFLGAGEETQYF

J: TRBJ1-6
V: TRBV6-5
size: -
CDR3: CASSVARGRSPLHF

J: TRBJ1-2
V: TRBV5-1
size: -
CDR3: CASSLEGAGGYTF

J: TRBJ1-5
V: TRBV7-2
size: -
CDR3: CASTLYLSNQPQHF

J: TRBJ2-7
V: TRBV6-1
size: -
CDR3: CASSEPTSGRSSYEQYF

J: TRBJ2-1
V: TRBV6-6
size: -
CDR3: CASSPLRGEQFF

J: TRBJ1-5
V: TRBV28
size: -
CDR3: CASISQGHQPQHF

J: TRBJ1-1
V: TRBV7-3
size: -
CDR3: CASSWGQGAAAFF

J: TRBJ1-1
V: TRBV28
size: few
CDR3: CASSPGGGTEAFF

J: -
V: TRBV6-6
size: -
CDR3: CATEGGSYEQYF